Presented here are 17 T cell receptor delta chains from one specimen sequenced in a study of Vδ1+ human thymocytes. No antigens are known for them. Extracted RNA was reverse transcribed into cDNA. Multiplex PCR used pooled V-gene forward primers and a constant-region reverse primer to amplify CDR3s. TCRdb called clones from the multiplex PCR reads again using CATT. Of about 25,000 delta-chain clones in the sample, approximately 32% were seen once. Study outcomes and limitations: Highly polyclonal TRG and TRD repertoires with Gaussian CDR3 length distributions appeared in thymus.

Material: Vdelta1+ gamma-delta thymocytes from the thymus. The subset here: FACS-sorted CD3+ TCRalphabeta- TCRVdelta1+ TCRVdelta2- thymocytes. These receptors all come from a boy in the first two years of life who had congenital heart surgery.

This clone was observed a handful of times. This sequence joins TRDV1 and TRDJ1; 10 bases agree with TRDD3. Germline CDR1 is TSWWSYY and CDR2 is QGS. The CDR3 sequence is 17 residues long. V was pared by 3 bases and J by 0 bases, with 7 bases of the junction left unmatched. DNA of the CDR3: TGTGCTCTTGGGGACACAGTACTGGGGGATGACACCGATAAACTCATCTTT. Encoded protein: CALGDTVLGDDTDKLIF.

The chain joins TRDV1 to TRDJ1, with 8 positions matching TRDD3. The CDR3 has 18 amino acids. The junction had 15 bases not matched to a gene; V was cut back by 3 bases and J by 3 bases. Germline V gene lookup returns CDR1 TSWWSYY and CDR2 QGS. CDR3 bases: TGTGCTCTTGGGGATCACTGGGGTTGGGGATACTACTCCGATAAACTCATCTTT. Translation gives CALGDHWGWGYYSDKLIF.

This clone was picked up a small number of times. The gene calls are TRDV1 and TRDJ1, with 10 bases identical to TRDD3. CDR3 size: 19 residues. Germline V gene lookup returns CDR1 TSWWSYY and CDR2 QGS. The trim removed 4 bases at V and 0 bases at J, leaving 14 bases unmatched. The CDR3 sequence is CALGGPKGDTQSYTDKLIF. The CDR3 coding sequence is TGTGCTCTTGGGGGCCCCAAGGGGGATACGCAATCCTACACCGATAAACTCATCTTT.

The chain employs TRDV1 and TRDJ1, with D perhaps given as TRDD2 or TRDD3 (5 bases each). The V and J ends lost 1 base and 1 base respectively, with 25 bases between them. The CDR3 covers 20 residues. Germline values: CDR1 TSWWSYY, CDR2 QGS. CDR3 in amino acids: CALGEPLSSVLGLTTDKLIF. DNA of the CDR3: TGTGCTCTTGGGGAACCCCTTTCCTCCGTCTTGGGGCTGACCACCGATAAACTCATCTTT.

Worth noting for this clone: Distinct nucleotide sequences in the sample also encode this CDR3. The rearrangement uses TRDV1 and TRDJ1; perhaps TRDD3 as D (10 bases). CDR1 TSWWSYY and CDR2 QGS come from the germline V gene. CDR3 length: 24 amino acids. With 4 bases removed from V and 0 bases from J, the gap between germline ends came to 39 bases. The chain's CDR3 is CALGAPNRGLPTVLGDPYTDKLIF. CDR3 nucleotides: TGTGCTCTTGGGGCTCCTAATAGGGGCCTTCCTACTGTACTGGGGGATCCTTACACCGATAAACTCATCTTT.

The chain carries TRDV1 and TRDJ1, with TRDD2 matching 9 bases. With V trimmed by 8 bases and J by 3 bases, 16 bases remained unmatched. The CDR3 length is 17 residues. Germline CDR1 is TSWWSYY and CDR2 is QGS. CDR3 sequence: CALFPFLPGDAADKLIF. DNA of the CDR3: TGTGCTCTTTTCCCCTTCCTACCGGGGGACGCCGCCGATAAACTCATCTTT.

As regards this clone: With a much larger clone just one base away, this may be a read error. The chain is built from TRDV1 and TRDJ1; a possible D gene is TRDD1 (5 bases). Germline V gives CDR1 TSWWSYY, CDR2 QGS. The CDR3 sequence is 15 residues long. V lost 4 bases to trimming and J lost 4 bases, with 16 bases between them. Written as DNA, the CDR3 is TGTGCTCTTGGGGGAAATCCCCCTAAGGTCGATAAACTCATCTTT. Translation gives CALGGNPPKVDKLIF.

This clone was observed a handful of times. The sample has other DNA sequences that encode this CDR3 too. The V gene is TRDV2, the J gene TRDJ1; 13 nucleotides line up with TRDD3. From germline, CDR1 is GEAIGNYY and CDR2 EKD. The CDR3 sequence is 16 residues long. Losses at the gene ends were 6 bases for V and 8 bases for J; bases not matched to a gene: 14. The CDR3 region has the DNA TGTGCCTGTACCCATGACCTACTGGGGGATACGTCGAAACTCATCTTT. Its protein is CACTHDLLGDTSKLIF.

This chain links TRDV1 with TRDJ1; D is unresolved. From germline, CDR1 is TSWWSYY and CDR2 QGS. This CDR3 comprises 19 residues. V gave up 4 bases and J gave up 0 bases, with 24 bases separating them. The DNA of the CDR3 is TGTGCTCTTGGGGGCGGTAATTGTGGTCAACGGGCGTACACCGATAAACTCATCTTT. This gives the protein CALGGGNCGQRAYTDKLIF.

V gene TRDV1 combines with J gene TRDJ1, with TRDD3 matching over 9 bases. V dropped 7 bases and J dropped 0; count of bases not matched to a gene: 9. The V gene's germline CDR1 is TSWWSYY and CDR2 QGS. The CDR3 covers 16 residues. Here the CDR3 DNA reads TGTGCTCTTGTACCCTGGGGGATGCTGTACACCGATAAACTCATCTTT. This codes for CALVPWGMLYTDKLIF.

This clone appeared a few times. The chain links TRDV1 to TRDJ1, with 11 bases identical to TRDD3. Germline CDR1 reads TSWWSYY; CDR2 reads QGS. Losses at the gene ends were 5 bases for V and 4 bases for J; bases not matched to a gene: 27. This CDR3 is built from 22 residues. The CDR3 bases are TGTGCTCTTGGGCCACCGCGGCTCCACCCGCGTACTGGGGGATATAGAATCGATAAACTCATCTTT. Translating gives CALGPPRLHPRTGGYRIDKLIF.

The genes are TRDV1 and TRDJ1, with D possibly TRDD2 on 5 matching bases. V shed 2 bases and J shed 0 bases, with 13 bases lying between them. Per the germline V gene, CDR1 is TSWWSYY and CDR2 is QGS. This CDR3 contains 16 residues. CDR3 coding DNA: TGTGCTCTTGGGGAAAGGAGCCTACTCTACACCGATAAACTCATCTTT. This codes for CALGERSLLYTDKLIF.

As for this clone: A much more abundant neighbour one base away suggests this may be a read error. Other DNA sequences in the sample encode the same CDR3. The chain combines TRDV1 with TRDJ1; the D gene is possibly TRDD3 (5 bases). Germline V gives CDR1 TSWWSYY, CDR2 QGS. V lost 1 base and J lost 0, with 15 bases in between. This CDR3 has 17 residues. The CDR3 sequence: CALGEPLGVPYTDKLIF. In nucleotides, the CDR3 is TGTGCTCTTGGGGAACCCCTGGGTGTCCCGTACACCGATAAACTCATCTTT.

The chain recombines TRDV1 with TRDJ1, with a weak D call TRDD3 (6 bases). V was shortened by 5 bases and J by 0 bases, with 16 bases between the two germline ends. Per the germline V gene, CDR1 is TSWWSYY and CDR2 is QGS. This CDR3 contains 16 residues. CDR3 residues: CALGTFIAGDTDKLIF. The CDR3 DNA reads as TGTGCTCTTGGGACCTTCATAGCTGGGGACACCGATAAACTCATCTTT.

On this clone itself: A much bigger clone sits one base away, suggesting this may be a read error. This sample includes further DNA sequences coding for the same CDR3. The rearrangement joins TRDV2 to TRDJ3, with D perhaps TRDD3 (6 bases). This CDR3 spans 20 amino acids. Trimming removed 1 base at V and 4 bases at J, with 22 bases between. CDR1 and CDR2 from the germline V gene are GEAIGNYY and EKD. CDR3 in DNA: TGTGCCTGTGACACTTATGGGCTTTCTGACTGGGCATGGGACACCCGACAGATGTTTTTC. Protein product: CACDTYGLSDWAWDTRQMFF.

The J gene is TRDJ1, the V gene TRDV1, with TRDD3 identical over 9 bases. CDR1 TSWWSYY and CDR2 QGS come from the germline V gene. The J segment lost 0 bases and the V segment lost 0 bases, leaving 14 bases of the junction unmatched. The CDR3 length is 20 residues. CDR3 DNA: TGTGCTCTTGGGGAACTTCCTAGGGGATACGCTTTCCCGTACACCGATAAACTCATCTTT. Protein sequence: CALGELPRGYAFPYTDKLIF.

This clone was seen a few times. The chain couples TRDV1 to TRDJ1, with 13 bases aligning to TRDD3. With V trimmed by 0 bases and J by 13 bases, 14 bases remained unmatched. The CDR3 has 17 residues. Germline V gene lookup returns CDR1 TSWWSYY and CDR2 QGS. The CDR3 here is CALGELTTGGYARSPIF. The CDR3 nucleotides are TGTGCTCTTGGGGAACTGACCACTGGGGGATACGCCCGGTCCCCCATCTTT.